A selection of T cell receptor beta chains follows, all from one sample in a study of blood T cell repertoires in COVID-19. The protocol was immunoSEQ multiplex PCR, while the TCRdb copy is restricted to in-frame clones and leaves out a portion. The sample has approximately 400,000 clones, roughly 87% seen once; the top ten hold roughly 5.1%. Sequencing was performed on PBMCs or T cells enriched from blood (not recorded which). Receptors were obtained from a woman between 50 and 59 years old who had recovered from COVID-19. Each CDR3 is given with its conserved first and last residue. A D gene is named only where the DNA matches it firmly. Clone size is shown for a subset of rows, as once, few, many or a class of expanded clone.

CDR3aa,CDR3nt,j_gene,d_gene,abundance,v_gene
CAEEYLDRMGGYTF,TGTGCCGAAGAGTACCTCGACAGGATGGGTGGCTACACCTTC,TRBJ1-2,NA,NA,TRBV30
CAWSPGQGYGYTF,TGTGCCTGGAGTCCGGGACAGGGTTATGGCTACACCTTC,TRBJ1-2,TRBD1,NA,TRBV30
CASSLGQGLYGYTF,TGTGCCAGCAGCTTGGGGCAGGGTCTTTATGGCTACACCTTC,TRBJ1-2,NA,NA,TRBV5-4
CATSREYAGTSGSYEQFF,TGTGCCACCAGCAGAGAGTACGCCGGGACTAGCGGGAGCTATGAGCAGTTCTTC,TRBJ2-1,TRBD2,NA,TRBV15
CASSTGQGSSSKNIQYF,TGTGCCAGCAGTACCGGACAGGGTAGTTCGTCCAAAAACATTCAGTACTTC,TRBJ2-4,TRBD1,few,TRBV6-2/TRBV6-3
CASSVGTAAQMGYGYTF,TGTGCCAGCAGCGTAGGGACAGCGGCCCAAATGGGGTATGGCTACACCTTC,TRBJ1-2,NA,few,TRBV9
CASSFLPGTGPSGANVLTF,TGTGCCAGCAGCTTTCTCCCCGGGACAGGGCCCTCTGGGGCCAACGTCCTGACTTTC,TRBJ2-6,TRBD1,NA,TRBV7-3
CASSFGTGGPGELFF,TGTGCCAGCAGCTTTGGGACAGGGGGCCCCGGGGAGCTGTTTTTT,TRBJ2-2,TRBD1,NA,TRBV7-3
CATSRARQGGSNQPQHF,TGTGCCACCAGCAGAGCTCGACAGGGCGGTAGCAATCAGCCCCAGCATTTT,TRBJ1-5,TRBD1,NA,TRBV15
CASRAGTDSTMPQHF,TGTGCCAGCAGAGCCGGGACAGACTCAACAATGCCCCAGCATTTT,TRBJ1-5,TRBD1,NA,TRBV2
CASSSSERTEAFF,TGTGCCAGCAGCTCGTCGGAGCGCACTGAAGCTTTCTTT,TRBJ1-1,NA,NA,TRBV7-3
CASSLKTGQETQYF,TGTGCCAGCAGCTTAAAGACAGGGCAAGAGACCCAGTACTTC,TRBJ2-5,TRBD1,NA,TRBV7-2
CASSTPPGYYTF,TGTGCCAGTAGTACCCCGCCAGGGTACTACACCTTC,TRBJ1-2,NA,NA,TRBV19
CASSYSRVQGNQPQHF,TGTGCCAGCAGTTACTCAAGGGTTCAGGGGAATCAGCCCCAGCATTTT,TRBJ1-5,NA,few,TRBV6-2/TRBV6-3
CASSQPGRGTQETQYF,TGTGCCAGCAGCCAGCCCGGGCGGGGGACCCAAGAGACCCAGTACTTC,TRBJ2-5,TRBD2,NA,TRBV3-1/TRBV3-2
CASSRGVSYQPQHF,TGTGCCAGCAGCCGCGGGGTTTCCTATCAGCCCCAGCATTTT,TRBJ1-5,NA,NA,TRBV5-6
CATSRPQETQYF,TGTGCCACCAGCAGACCACAAGAGACCCAGTACTTC,TRBJ2-5,NA,NA,TRBV15
CASSPRGVGLYRGYTF,TGTGCCAGCAGCCCCCGGGGGGTGGGACTTTATCGGGGCTACACCTTC,TRBJ1-2,NA,NA,TRBV3-1/TRBV3-2
CASSPGTYEQYF,TGTGCCAGCAGCCCGGGGACTTACGAGCAGTACTTC,TRBJ2-7,NA,NA,TRBV7-8
CASTSYRLNTEAFF,TGTGCCAGTACCTCATACAGGTTGAACACTGAAGCTTTCTTT,TRBJ1-1,NA,once,TRBV19
CASERESSYNEQFF,TGCGCCAGCGAGCGGGAGAGCTCCTACAATGAGCAGTTCTTC,TRBJ2-1,TRBD2,NA,TRBV5-1
CASSQPERGADTQYF,TGCGCCAGCAGCCAACCGGAGCGGGGGGCAGATACGCAGTATTTT,TRBJ2-3,TRBD2,once,TRBV4-1
CASRVQGNQPRHF,TGTGCCAGCAGGGTCCAGGGCAATCAGCCCCGGCATTTT,TRBJ1-5,NA,once,TRBV7-2
CASSQDFLAGGPTTNEQYF,TGCGCCAGCAGCCAAGATTTCCTAGCGGGAGGCCCCACCACTAACGAGCAGTACTTC,TRBJ2-7,TRBD2,NA,TRBV4-1
CASSYGGFTNEKLFF,TGTGCCAGCAGTTACGGGGGGTTCACTAATGAAAAACTGTTTTTT,TRBJ1-4,NA,NA,TRBV6-5
CASSLLASGNNEQFF,TGTGCCAGCAGCTTATTGGCTAGCGGGAACAATGAGCAGTTCTTC,TRBJ2-1,TRBD2,NA,TRBV11-3
CASSEGWRGSPNTEAFF,TGTGCCAGCAGCGAGGGGTGGCGGGGATCCCCTAACACTGAAGCTTTCTTT,TRBJ1-1,NA,NA,TRBV9
CASSLEGTAFYEQYF,TGCGCCAGCAGCTTGGAAGGGACAGCATTCTACGAGCAGTACTTC,TRBJ2-7,TRBD1,once,TRBV5-1
CASSALRAPYNEQFF,TGTGCCAGCAGCGCCCTCAGGGCCCCCTACAATGAGCAGTTCTTC,TRBJ2-1,NA,few,TRBV7-9
CASSAASGEWDTEAFF,TGTGCCAGCAGCGCGGCATCCGGGGAATGGGACACTGAAGCTTTCTTT,TRBJ1-1,NA,NA,TRBV9
CASSLARGTGFGNTIYF,TGTGCCAGCAGCTTGGCCCGAGGGACAGGTTTCGGAAACACCATATATTTT,TRBJ1-3,TRBD1,NA,TRBV5-8
CASSLEPGETQYF,TGTGCCAGCAGCTTAGAACCAGGGGAGACCCAGTACTTC,TRBJ2-5,NA,few,TRBV7-9
CASSYSQGRIYGYTF,TGTGCCAGCAGTTACTCTCAGGGGCGGATCTATGGCTACACCTTC,TRBJ1-2,NA,NA,TRBV6-5
CASRSTGGRGGYTF,TGTGCCAGCAGATCGACAGGGGGAAGAGGAGGCTACACCTTC,TRBJ1-2,TRBD1,NA,TRBV27
CASRPPGASYNEQFF,TGTGCCAGCAGGCCACCAGGGGCATCCTACAATGAGCAGTTCTTC,TRBJ2-1,NA,NA,TRBV28
CAWSPKAGVNSPLHF,TGTGCCTGGAGTCCAAAGGCCGGGGTCAATTCACCCCTCCACTTT,TRBJ1-6,NA,NA,TRBV30
CASSLGDGAYEQYF,TGCGCCAGCAGCTTGGGCGACGGAGCCTACGAGCAGTACTTC,TRBJ2-7,NA,NA,TRBV5-1
CAWRPGQGPYEQYF,TGTGCCTGGAGACCGGGACAGGGCCCCTACGAGCAGTACTTC,TRBJ2-7,TRBD1,NA,TRBV30
CATSRDLTQKYEQYF,TGTGCCACCAGCAGAGATCTCACACAGAAGTACGAGCAGTACTTC,TRBJ2-7,NA,NA,TRBV15
CASSPLEEKQFF,TGTGCCAGCAGCCCACTCGAAGAAAAGCAGTTCTTC,TRBJ2-1,NA,NA,TRBV11-3
CASSPERQNTEAFF,TGTGCCAGCTCACCGGAGAGGCAGAACACTGAAGCTTTCTTT,TRBJ1-1,NA,NA,TRBV18
CASSIAKATAGGDTQYF,TGTGCCAGTAGTATAGCCAAGGCGACAGCTGGTGGAGATACGCAGTATTTT,TRBJ2-3,NA,NA,TRBV19
CASARGAGGDTQYF,TGCGCCAGCGCCCGAGGGGCGGGAGGGGATACGCAGTATTTT,TRBJ2-3,TRBD2,NA,TRBV5-1
CASSLALRGGGGYTF,TGCGCCAGCAGCTTGGCGCTTAGGGGCGGCGGCGGCTACACCTTC,TRBJ1-2,NA,once,TRBV5-1
CASSVRGSGAGPPQETQYF,TGTGCCAGCAGCGTAAGGGGTAGTGGGGCGGGGCCTCCTCAAGAGACCCAGTACTTC,TRBJ2-5,NA,NA,TRBV9
CASRGADSYEQYF,TGTGCCAGCAGGGGGGCGGACTCCTACGAGCAGTACTTC,TRBJ2-7,NA,NA,TRBV12-3/TRBV12-4
CASSFRDRMYNEQFF,TGTGCCAGCAGCTTCAGGGACAGGATGTACAATGAGCAGTTCTTC,TRBJ2-1,TRBD1,NA,TRBV5-4
CASNPQNTGELFF,TGTGCCAGCAATCCCCAGAACACCGGGGAGCTGTTTTTT,TRBJ2-2,NA,NA,TRBV2
CASSLQAPTEAFF,TGTGCCAGCAGTTTGCAGGCACCCACTGAAGCTTTCTTT,TRBJ1-1,NA,few,TRBV28
CASSPTDSGNTIYF,TGCGCCAGCAGCCCGACAGACTCTGGAAACACCATATATTTT,TRBJ1-3,NA,NA,TRBV5-1
CASSFSGRSNYGYTF,TGTGCCAGCAGCTTTAGCGGACGGTCGAACTATGGCTACACCTTC,TRBJ1-2,NA,NA,TRBV5-6
CASSLGGQGAEQYF,TGTGCCAGCAGCTTAGGCGGACAGGGTGCCGAGCAGTACTTC,TRBJ2-7,TRBD1,NA,TRBV7-2
CASRGQAGRNYGYTF,TGTGCCAGCAGGGGCCAGGCGGGAAGAAACTATGGCTACACCTTC,TRBJ1-2,NA,NA,TRBV28
CASSVAGGRTDTQYF,TGTGCCAGCAGCGTAGCGGGGGGGAGGACAGATACGCAGTATTTT,TRBJ2-3,TRBD2,NA,TRBV9
CASSLERLNYGYTF,TGCGCCAGCAGCTTGGAACGACTGAACTATGGCTACACCTTC,TRBJ1-2,NA,NA,TRBV5-1
CASNPGREKLFF,TGTGCCAGCAACCCGGGGAGAGAAAAACTGTTTTTT,TRBJ1-4,NA,once,TRBV2
CAIRADPSDTQYF,TGTGCCATCAGGGCAGATCCTTCAGATACGCAGTATTTT,TRBJ2-3,NA,NA,TRBV10-3
CSANLIETQYF,TGCAGTGCCAACCTAATCGAGACCCAGTACTTC,TRBJ2-5,NA,NA,TRBV20-1
CASTFSPGQGIPGNTIYF,TGTGCCAGTACTTTTTCCCCGGGACAGGGCATCCCTGGAAACACCATATATTTT,TRBJ1-3,TRBD1,NA,TRBV19
CASSPQDGTGGVLNF,TGTGCCAGCTCACCACAAGACGGCACAGGTGGGGTTTTGAATTTT,TRBJ1-5,NA,NA,TRBV18